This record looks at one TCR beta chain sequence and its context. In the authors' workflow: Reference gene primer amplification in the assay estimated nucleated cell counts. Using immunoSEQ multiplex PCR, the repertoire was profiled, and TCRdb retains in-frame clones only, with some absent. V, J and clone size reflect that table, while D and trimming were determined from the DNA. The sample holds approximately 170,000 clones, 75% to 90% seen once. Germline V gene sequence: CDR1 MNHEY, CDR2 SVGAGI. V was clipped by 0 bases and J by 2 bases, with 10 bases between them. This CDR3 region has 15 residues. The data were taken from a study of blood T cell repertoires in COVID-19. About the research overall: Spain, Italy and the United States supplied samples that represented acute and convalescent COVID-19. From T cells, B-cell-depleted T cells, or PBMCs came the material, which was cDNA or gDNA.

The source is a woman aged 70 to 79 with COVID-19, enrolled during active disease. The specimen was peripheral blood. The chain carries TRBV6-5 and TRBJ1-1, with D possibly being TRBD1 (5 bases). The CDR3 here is CASSYSGHLNTEAFF. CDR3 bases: TGTGCCAGCAGTTACTCGGGGCACCTCAACACTGAAGCTTTCTTT.